This record looks at one T cell receptor (beta chain) sequence and its context. This record belongs to a study of T cells in Graves' hyperthyroidism and ophthalmopathy. The source material, RNA transcripts, was used to amplify TCR beta CDR3 regions. HTBI primers were the set used in a first-round RT-PCR of the TCR CDR3. TCRdb fed the multiplex PCR reads into MiXCR, producing one record per CDR3 protein. The sample has over 550,000 distinct CDR3 sequences; over 15% are singletons. There are 16 residues in the CDR3. J was trimmed by 6 bases and V by 0 bases; bases with no gene match: 7. Germline-derived CDR1 and CDR2 are SGHDN and FVKESK.

The V and J genes are TRBV14 and TRBJ1-2; 10 nucleotides align to TRBD1. The source is a woman aged 18-29 years with Graves' hyperthyroidism. Sample: blood. CDR3 in DNA: TGTGCCAGCAGCCAAGATCAAGGACAGGGGGTACATGGCTACACCTTC. The encoded protein is CASSQDQGQGVHGYTF.